Listed here are 5 T cell receptor beta chains from one sample, sequenced in a study of beta chain features in type 1 diabetes. Their antigens are not known. Isolated RNA was reverse transcribed in full, so expressed TCRB transcripts were sequenced. Using immunoSEQ multiplex PCR, the repertoire was profiled, and TCRdb retains in-frame clones only, with some absent. The sample holds around 360,000 clones, roughly 13% seen once. Study results and caveats: Moderate but significant shortening of TCRB CDR3s was recorded in all four CD4+ subsets from Type 1 diabetes patients.

Sequencing used naive CD4+ T cells from blood. Receptor source: a woman younger than 30 with type 1 diabetes.

The gene calls are TRBV9 and TRBJ2-5, with 8 bases that match TRBD2. The CDR3 consists of 16 residues. Germline CDR1 and CDR2: SGDLS and YYNGEE. J was trimmed by 4 bases and V by 0 bases; bases with no gene match: 8. CDR3 sequence reads: CASSVVSAGGTETQYF. In nucleotides, the CDR3 is TGTGCCAGCAGCGTAGTGTCCGCGGGAGGTACAGAGACCCAGTACTTC.

CDR3 DNA sequence: TGCGCCAGCAGCTTGGGAGTCCGATACAATGAGCAGTTCTTC. Translating gives CASSLGVRYNEQFF. This sequence joins TRBV5-1 and TRBJ2-1, with D hard to call. CDR1 and CDR2 (germline): SGHRS, YFSETQ. This CDR3 is 14 amino acids long. The ends were cut back, 0 bases at V and 4 bases at J, with 8 bases in the middle.

The CDR3 DNA reads TGTGCCAGCAGCCCCTCGGAGTTTCGCCACTATGGCTACACCTTC. It specifies CASSPSEFRHYGYTF. V gene TRBV7-9 combines with J gene TRBJ1-2, with D hard to call. V shed 5 bases and J shed 3 bases, with 16 bases lying between them. CDR1 is SEHNR and CDR2 is FQNEAQ in the germline V gene (reference sequence). This CDR3 is built from 15 residues.

The V call is TRBV7-3, the J call TRBJ2-4, with D perhaps matching TRBD2 (7 bases). Trimming took 5 bases from V and 10 from J, leaving 21 bases between them. The CDR3 extends over 15 amino acids. The germline gives CDR1 SGHTA, CDR2 FQGTGA. This CDR3 is CASSLSSPGEGIQYF. For the CDR3, the DNA is TGTGCCAGCAGCCTCTCGAGTCCAGGGGAGGGTATTCAGTACTTC.

The gene calls are TRBV10-2 and TRBJ2-1; the match to TRBD2 covers 9 bases. The CDR3 sequence is 16 residues long. V shed 4 bases, J shed 7 bases, and the junction held 11 bases outside the gene matches. The germline V gene encodes CDR1 WSHSY and CDR2 SAAADI. The CDR3 DNA reads TGCGCCAGCAGTGGGTTAGCGGGAGATCGAGAAAATGAGCAGTTCTTC. Its translation is CASSGLAGDRENEQFF.